The 15 T cell receptor beta chains in this list originate from one sample, sequenced in a study of regulatory T cells in long-lasting Graves disease. CDR3 regions were amplified by Arm-PCR using iRepertoire HTBI primers to build TCR beta libraries. Each CDR3 protein is one row after TCRdb ran MiXCR on the multiplex PCR reads. The table records hundreds of thousands of distinct CDR3 sequences, around 20% of them present only once. Time point indicated: persistent/refractory GD, antithyroid drugs over 5 years with positive TRAb. PBMC-extracted RNA yielded the TCR library. Sequencing used peripheral blood mononuclear cells (PBMCs), obtained when the disease was refractory, from a patient treated with antithyroid drugs. Source of these receptors: a female donor with Graves disease.

The sample holds many counts of this clonotype. The V and J genes are TRBV6-1 and TRBJ1-5; tentative D call: TRBD1 (6 bases). Germline loops: CDR1 MNHNS, CDR2 SASEGT. V was cut by 0 bases and J by 7 bases, with 13 bases left in between. The CDR3 consists of 15 residues. CDR3 residues: CASSEARQAYQPQHF. Written as DNA, the CDR3 is TGTGCCAGCAGTGAAGCCCGACAGGCTTACCAGCCCCAGCATTTT.

This clonotype was detected ten times or more. The rearrangement links TRBV6-2 or TRBV6-3 to TRBJ2-2, with TRBD2 matching 11 bases. The junction had 5 bases not matched to a gene; V was cut back by 6 bases and J by 5 bases. The CDR3 has 15 amino acids. CDR1 and CDR2 (germline): MNHEY, SVGEGT. The CDR3, as DNA: TGTGCCAGCAGATCATCTAGCGGGAGGACCGGGGAGCTGTTTTTT. Translated: CASRSSSGRTGELFF.

This clonotype was observed at least ten times. Its ends do not fully match the called genes, so a read error is possible. The rearrangement joins TRBV28 to TRBJ1-2; D possibly corresponds to TRBD1 (6 bases). There are 14 residues in the CDR3. Germline CDR1 reads MDHEN; CDR2 reads SYDVKM. The CDR3 loop is CASSLSAIEDRSFF. The CDR3 coding sequence is TGTGCCAGCAGTTTATCGGCTATCGAAGACAGGTCATTCTTC.

This chain joins TRBV9 and TRBJ2-7, with 10 bases that match TRBD2. Germline V gene lookup returns CDR1 SGDLS and CDR2 YYNGEE. The CDR3 spans 17 residues. V shed 9 bases and J 1 base; nucleotides not matched to a gene: 16. The CDR3 DNA reads TGTGCCATCCGTCAGGCTAGCGGGAGTTGTCGGTCCTACGAGCAGTACTTC. Translation: CAIRQASGSCRSYEQYF.

This clonotype was recorded many times. V gene TRBV2 combines with J gene TRBJ2-5, with D perhaps given as TRBD1 or TRBD2 (5 bases each). Germline CDR1 and CDR2: SNHLY and FYNNEI. V gave up 3 bases and J gave up 1 base, with 12 bases separating them. The CDR3 is 15 amino acids. The CDR3 reads CASSDPVGGQETQYF. The CDR3, as DNA: TGTGCCAGCAGTGACCCGGTTGGGGGCCAAGAGACCCAGTACTTC.

The chain is built from TRBV7-9 and TRBJ1-3; D gene unclear. The V gene lost 3 bases and the J gene lost 0 bases, with 15 bases spanning the gap. Germline V gene data show CDR1 as SEHNR and CDR2 as FQNEAQ (reference sequence). This CDR3 has 17 residues. DNA for the CDR3: TGTGCCAGCAGCTTTCCAGTCTCAGGTGTCTCTGGAAACACCATATATTTT. Translation gives CASSFPVSGVSGNTIYF. Combining the CDR3 with reference TRBV7-9 and TRBJ1-3 gives the whole variable domain DTGVSQNPRHKITKRGQNVTFRCDPISEHNRLYWYRQTLGQGPEFLTYFQNEAQLEKSRLLSDRFSAERPKGSFSTLEIQRTEQGDSAMYLCASSFPVSGVSGNTIYFGEGSWLTVV.

This clonotype was detected only a few times. This chain links TRBV12-3 or TRBV12-4 with TRBJ2-3; a weak D match, TRBD2 (5 bases). Trimming removed 5 bases from V and 7 bases from J, with 16 bases in between. The CDR3 extends over 14 amino acids. The CDR3 DNA is TGTGCCAGCAGTCTAACCGGGGATCGGAATACGCAGTATTTT. Encoded protein: CASSLTGDRNTQYF.

The CDR3 reads CASSLDWQMNTEAFF. CDR3 DNA: TGTGCCAGCAGCTTAGACTGGCAGATGAACACTGAAGCTTTCTTT. The gene calls are TRBV7-9 and TRBJ1-1; D gene ambiguous. Trimming removed 1 base at V and 0 bases at J, with 9 bases between. From germline, CDR1 is SEHNR and CDR2 FQNEAQ (reference sequence). This CDR3 comprises 15 residues.

This clonotype occurred once. This probably arose from a read error, given a far larger clone one base away. No conserved phenylalanine or tryptophan is present at the end of the CDR3, so a read error is the likely explanation. This rearrangement joins TRBV6-2 or TRBV6-3 to TRBJ1-2, with D unresolved. V shed 5 bases and J shed 8 bases, with 15 bases lying between them. Per the germline V gene, CDR1 is MNHEY and CDR2 is SVGEGT. This CDR3 has 13 residues. CDR3 DNA sequence: TGTGCCAGCAGTGGGGTCGAGGCAGGCGGCTACACCTCC. This encodes CASSGVEAGGYTS.

This clonotype showed up just a few times. The chain uses TRBV7-9 and TRBJ2-4; the D is unclear. Germline assignment: CDR1 SEHNR and CDR2 FQNEAQ (reference sequence). The CDR3 loop spans 14 amino acids. The V end was cut by 5 bases, the J end by 8 bases, with 16 bases between. The CDR3 here is CASSRFNGEDIQYF. The DNA for the CDR3 is TGTGCCAGCAGCCGGTTCAATGGAGAGGACATTCAGTACTTC.

The genes are TRBV7-2 and TRBJ2-3, with 12 bases aligning to TRBD2. CDR1 is SGHTA, CDR2 FQGNSA, per germline. CDR3 length: 20 amino acids. V shed 4 bases, J shed 0 bases, and the junction held 14 bases outside the gene matches. The CDR3 is CASSSVPRGLAGSSTDTQYF. CDR3 DNA: TGTGCCAGCAGCTCAGTCCCCCGGGGACTAGCGGGCTCGAGCACAGATACGCAGTATTTT.

This chain uses TRBV29-1 with TRBJ2-7; no firm D call. The germline V gene has CDR1 SQVTM and CDR2 ANQGSEA. The CDR3 is made up of 12 amino acids. V shed 4 bases and J shed 0 bases, with 7 bases lying between them. Here the CDR3 DNA reads TGCAGCGTTGTGAGCAGCTCCTACGAGCAGTACTTC. This translates into CSVVSSSYEQYF.

This clonotype has just a few counts. The chain carries TRBV19 and TRBJ1-3, with a possible D match to TRBD1 (5 bases). From germline, CDR1 is LNHDA and CDR2 SQIVND (reference sequence). With 11 bases removed from V and 7 bases from J, the gap between germline ends came to 21 bases. The length of the CDR3 is 14 residues. CDR3 sequence reads: CAGDGREFTNTIYF. CDR3 in DNA: TGTGCCGGCGATGGCAGGGAGTTTACGAACACCATATATTTT.

This clonotype occurred many times. The V call is TRBV15, the J call TRBJ1-2; weak D call: TRBD1 (6 bases). This CDR3 spans 15 amino acids. Between the trimmed V and J ends, which lost 3 bases and 5 bases, there was a span of 16 bases. Looked up from germline, CDR1 is LNHNV and CDR2 is YYDKDF (reference sequence). The CDR3: CATSSYRDTSYGYTF. The CDR3 region has the DNA TGTGCCACCAGCAGCTACCGGGACACCTCTTATGGCTACACCTTC.

This chain joins TRBV28 and TRBJ2-6; D not resolved. Germline-derived CDR1 and CDR2 are MDHEN and SYDVKM. Trimming took 3 bases from V and 2 from J, leaving 14 bases between them. This CDR3 contains 17 residues. The CDR3 region has the DNA TGTGCCAGCAGTTTTATCAAGATTATAGCTGGGGCCAACGTCCTGACTTTC. This sequence encodes CASSFIKIIAGANVLTF.